This T cell receptor beta chain stems from a study of T-cell memory formation after mild COVID-19. Study-wide results and limits: Second-wave clones that peaked on day 37 lacked confirmed SARS-CoV-2 specificity. Among contracting clones, CD4+ were mainly CM/EM and CD8+ enriched in EMRA. Some clones that responded turned up in pre-infection memory, which suggests that cross-reactive memory joined in.

This clonotype was found a few times. Its antigen remains unknown. The authors produced TCR alpha and TCR beta cDNA libraries with sample barcodes and UMIs by 5'RACE using constant-segment primers. TCRdb called the 5' RACE reads again in MiXCR, with one record for every CDR3 protein. This table holds about 200,000 distinct CDR3 sequences, around 9.5% found once. This receptor was taken from a man aged 18-30 years who had mild COVID-19 (a few samples of this study predate the infection). Cell type and time point are not known. Input material: PBMCs or a T cell subset sorted from them (not recorded which).

The CDR3 reads CASSLVGSGTEAFF. CDR3 nucleotides: TGCGCCAGCAGCTTGGTGGGGTCGGGCACTGAAGCTTTCTTT. The gene calls are TRBV5-1 and TRBJ1-1; D unresolved. Looked up from germline, CDR1 is SGHRS and CDR2 is YFSETQ. The CDR3 totals 14 residues. The V gene lost 0 bases and the J gene lost 4 bases, with 10 bases spanning the gap.